The rows below give T cell receptor beta chains drawn from one sample of a study of graft-versus-host responses after intestinal transplantation. Libraries were prepared by immunoSEQ multiplex PCR; TCRdb keeps only in-frame clonotypes and omits some of them. The data hold about 18,000 clones, with 70% to 85% observed a single time. Sequences were derived from ileum tissue, sampled 17 days after transplant. These receptor sequences come from a human patient who received an intestinal transplant, so some T cells may come from the graft donor. Each CDR3 is given with its conserved first and last residue. Not every row has a clone size; where given, it reads once, few, many or a size class.

.	TRBV18	CASSQSGGNEKLFF
.	TRBV5-1	CASSLAPSGRWDTQYF
.	TRBV4-3	CASSQETTGRYGYTF
.	TRBV5-1	CASSPSRTGLRNTEAFF
few	TRBV6-1	CASVERDRRNEKLFF
.	TRBV27	CASSSGTGGWNEQFF
.	TRBV2	CASSESGGQISTDTQYF
.	TRBV28	CASGGRLYNEQFF
.	TRBV5-1	CASSLEPGGGYGYTF
.	TRBV28	CASSFLGGSTYEQYF
.	TRBV6-1	CASSEASGLAGLQETQYF
.	TRBV19	CASRILRTGDRHEAFF
.	TRBV7-8	CASSPGTGQETQYF
.	TRBV28	CASSLLGGLAEPYQETQYF
.	TRBV4-3	CASSQVYAGTDTQYF
once	TRBV28	CASSLSVQGNTIYF
.	TRBV27	CASSPAFGTSGNSTDTQYF
few	TRBV5-1	CASSLDPHTDTQYF
.	TRBV7-2	CASSLAGGDNYGYTF
.	TRBV7-9	CASSSWGPPAFF
.	TRBV28	CASSPGGPGGYGYTF
few	TRBV9	CASSVGGGPYNEQFF
once	TRBV28	CASSLGGAGNTIYF
.	TRBV21-1	CASSRVPTSGRLYNEQFF
.	TRBV9	CASSDHPDHTGELFF
.	TRBV7-7	CASSLILTDTQYF
.	TRBV10-2	CASSVPRPGTEGAYEQYF
once	TRBV5-5	CASSFVAQGDYGYTF
.	TRBV27	CASSATGGGNTIYF
.	TRBV27	CASNPGLNRPYEQYF
.	TRBV19	CASSSPGLYTEAFF
.	TRBV11-2	CASSLWASGSVYEQYF
.	TRBV21-1	CASTSDRDGGYTF
.	TRBV7-3	CASSQGQMNTEAFF
once	TRBV9	CASSSSLRGEQYF
.	TRBV7-2	CASSLGPGNTQYF
.	TRBV7-3	CASSVFTGPQYF
.	TRBV6-6	CASSYPPKLFF
.	TRBV5-1	CASSPGQGYNEQFF
.	TRBV5-1	CASSLVFGTAYNEQFF
.	TRBV15	CATSRDQDRAKNIQYF